Below, 26 T cell receptor beta chains from the same sample are listed, as sequenced in a study of cytomegalovirus exposure and HLA in healthy donors (dated by TCRdb to the late 2010s). Library method: the immunoSEQ multiplex PCR assay. For the multiplex PCR, a mixture combining 60 forward primers for TCR Vbeta segments and 13 reverse primers for TCR Jbeta segments was used. In its TCRdb copy, this immuneACCESS table keeps in-frame sequences only and misses some clones. Where compared with another copy, unresolved V genes explain less than half of these, and the others have no known cause. This sample holds 250,000 to 350,000 clones; roughly 85% were observed only once. Jointly, the top ten make up 4% of the sample. Material: PBMCs. The source of these receptors is a man aged 40-50 years in good health and CMV-seropositive.

In this sample, this clone turned up once. J is TRBJ2-3 and V is TRBV6-1, with 8 bases aligning to TRBD2. The length of the CDR3 is 14 residues. V dropped 3 bases and J dropped 5; count of bases not matched to a gene: 4. Germline values: CDR1 MNHNS, CDR2 SASEGT. This CDR3 is CASSEREALDTQYF. As DNA, the CDR3 is TGTGCCAGCAGTGAGCGGGAGGCGTTAGATACGCAGTATTTT.

The chain links TRBV19 to TRBJ2-2; 9 nucleotides line up with TRBD1. CDR3 length: 14 residues. Germline assignment: CDR1 LNHDA and CDR2 SQIVND (reference sequence). With V trimmed by 6 bases and J by 6 bases, 5 bases remained unmatched. This CDR3 is CASREGTGSGELFF. For the CDR3, the DNA is TGTGCCAGTAGGGAAGGGACAGGGTCCGGGGAGCTGTTTTTT.

The gene calls are TRBV10-3 and TRBJ2-3, with 10 nucleotides matching TRBD1. The CDR3 covers 16 residues. Germline V lookup: CDR1 ENHRY, CDR2 SYGVKD. J was trimmed by 2 bases and V by 6 bases; bases with no gene match: 8. This CDR3 reads CAISPGTGDPTDTQYF. The CDR3 DNA is TGTGCCATCAGCCCCGGGACAGGGGACCCCACAGATACGCAGTATTTT.

This clone was detected once. One junction end does not reproduce the germline sequence, and a read error may be involved. The CDR3 DNA is TGTTCCAGCGGCAATGGCGGCACTGAAGCTTTCTTT. Translated, it gives CSSGNGGTEAFF. V is TRBV7-9 and J is TRBJ1-1; unclear D gene. The CDR3 covers 12 residues. The germline V gene encodes CDR1 SEHNR and CDR2 FQNEAQ (reference sequence). Full variable domain (remainder filled in from reference TRBV7-9 and TRBJ1-1): DTGVSQNPRHKITKRGQNVTFRCDPISEHNRLYWYRQTLGQGPEFLTYFQNEAQLEKSRLLSDRFSAERPKGSFSTLEIQRTEQGDSAMYLCSSGNGGTEAFFGQGTRLTVV.

This chain connects TRBV2 to TRBJ2-1, with D possibly matching TRBD1 (5 bases). The CDR3 covers 13 residues. Germline values: CDR1 SNHLY, CDR2 FYNNEI. V was cut by 6 bases and J by 5 bases, with 11 bases left in between. CDR3: CASRDDRHNEQFF. The CDR3 nucleotides are TGTGCCAGCAGGGACGACAGACACAATGAGCAGTTCTTC.

V is TRBV28 and J is TRBJ2-2; 14 bases are shared with TRBD2. The CDR3 is 19 amino acids. Looked up from germline, CDR1 is MDHEN and CDR2 is SYDVKM. J was trimmed by 4 bases and V by 2 bases; bases with no gene match: 9. CDR3 residues: CASSLPSGLAGAATGELFF. In nucleotides, the CDR3 is TGTGCCAGCAGTTTACCGTCGGGACTAGCGGGAGCAGCCACCGGGGAGCTGTTTTTT.

The chain has TRBV7-3 and TRBJ2-3; D remains ambiguous. Germline values: CDR1 SGHTA, CDR2 FQGTGA. V lost 1 base, J lost 4 bases, and 6 bases lay in between. This CDR3 has 13 residues. The CDR3 coding sequence is TGTGCCAGCAGCTTAATTAGTCCAGATACGCAGTATTTT. Protein product: CASSLISPDTQYF.

This sequence joins TRBV5-4 and TRBJ1-2, with D maybe TRBD1 (5 bases). From germline, CDR1 is SGHNT and CDR2 YYREEE (reference sequence). This CDR3 has 15 residues. V dropped 4 bases and J dropped 2 bases, with 15 bases sitting between them. DNA for the CDR3: TGTGCCAGCAGCCCTGGGGGAGGAATGAACTATGGCTACACCTTC. Protein sequence: CASSPGGGMNYGYTF. Full variable domain (outside the CDR3, taken from reference TRBV5-4 and TRBJ1-2): ETGVTQSPTHLIKTRGQQVTLRCSSQSGHNTVSWYQQALGQGPQFIFQYYREEENGRGNFPPRFSGLQFPNYSSELNVNALELDDSALYLCASSPGGGMNYGYTFGSGTRLTVV.

This clone appeared a few times. V is TRBV5-8 and J is TRBJ2-7, with D hard to call. Between the trimmed V and J ends, which lost 4 bases and 3 bases, there was a span of 14 bases. This CDR3 has 14 residues. The germline CDR1 and CDR2 sequences are SGHTS and YDEGEE. CDR3: CASSIAGPGYEQYF. The CDR3 DNA sequence: TGTGCCAGCAGCATAGCCGGCCCCGGCTACGAGCAGTACTTC.

The sample holds a few counts of this clone. V is TRBV27 and J is TRBJ2-3; 8 bases are a match to TRBD1. Losses at the gene ends were 2 bases for V and 3 bases for J; bases not matched to a gene: 7. The CDR3 is 16 amino acids. Germline lookup yields CDR1 MNHEY and CDR2 SMNVEV (reference sequence). This CDR3 reads CASSLRPGGRTDTQYF. The CDR3, as DNA: TGTGCCAGCAGTTTACGGCCAGGGGGCAGAACAGATACGCAGTATTTT.

This chain connects TRBV7-9 to TRBJ1-2; TRBD1 agrees at 7 bases. Germline CDR1 reads SEHNR; CDR2 reads FQNEAQ (reference sequence). The CDR3 has 15 residues. The V gene end was trimmed by 6 bases and the J gene end by 4 bases; junction bases not matched to a gene: 11. The CDR3 loop is CASSSLPQGVYGYTF. The DNA of the CDR3 is TGTGCCAGCAGTTCTCTTCCGCAGGGGGTCTATGGCTACACCTTC.

The chain recombines TRBV10-3 with TRBJ1-2, with 9 bases identical to TRBD1. There are 16 residues in the CDR3. CDR1 is ENHRY, CDR2 SYGVKD, per germline. J gave up 2 bases and V 6 bases, and 10 bases lay outside the gene matches. The CDR3: CAISTSGDRENYGYTF. In nucleotides, the CDR3 is TGTGCCATCAGCACCTCCGGGGACAGGGAGAACTATGGCTACACCTTC.

This clone showed up just a few times. The chain uses TRBV28 and TRBJ1-1; possibly TRBD1 for D (6 bases). Germline-derived CDR1 and CDR2 are MDHEN and SYDVKM. The CDR3 extends over 14 amino acids. Deletions cut 8 bases from V and 1 base from J, with 14 bases between. Here the CDR3 DNA reads TGTGCCAGCTCAGGGGACACTACGAACACTGAAGCTTTCTTT. Amino acids: CASSGDTTNTEAFF.

V gene TRBV4-1 combines with J gene TRBJ2-7; tentative D call: TRBD1 (5 bases). Trimming pared 3 bases from V and 4 bases from J, leaving 16 bases between. CDR1 is MGHRA and CDR2 is YSYEKL in the germline V gene. The CDR3 totals 15 residues. CDR3 in amino acids: CASSHPSTAAYEQYF. CDR3 DNA sequence: TGCGCCAGCAGCCATCCCTCGACAGCCGCTTACGAGCAGTACTTC.

This sequence joins TRBV5-4 and TRBJ1-4; TRBD1 matches 10 bases. The CDR3 has 16 residues. Germline V gives CDR1 SGHNT, CDR2 YYREEE (reference sequence). The ends lost 0 bases at V and 8 bases at J; junction bases unmatched: 7. CDR3 amino acids: CASSLGEGTGEEKLFF. The CDR3 region has the DNA TGTGCCAGCAGCTTGGGTGAGGGGACAGGGGAGGAAAAACTGTTTTTT. The full variable domain, completed using reference TRBV5-4 and TRBJ1-4, is ETGVTQSPTHLIKTRGQQVTLRCSSQSGHNTVSWYQQALGQGPQFIFQYYREEENGRGNFPPRFSGLQFPNYSSELNVNALELDDSALYLCASSLGEGTGEEKLFFGSGTQLSVL.

V is TRBV5-1 and J is TRBJ2-5; the D gene is possibly TRBD1 (7 bases). The germline gives CDR1 SGHRS, CDR2 YFSETQ. The V gene lost 2 bases and the J gene lost 4 bases, with 12 bases spanning the gap. The CDR3 is 14 amino acids. CDR3 sequence reads: CASSFRQGGETQYF. The CDR3 DNA is TGCGCCAGCAGCTTTCGGCAGGGGGGAGAGACCCAGTACTTC.

The CDR3 sequence: CASSRLDNTEAFF. CDR3 sequence (DNA): TGTGCCAGCTCAAGACTCGACAACACTGAAGCTTTCTTT. This chain uses TRBV18 with TRBJ1-1, with D hard to call. The CDR3 totals 13 residues. V lost 5 bases and J lost 2, with 9 bases in between. Germline CDR1 KGHSH, CDR2 LQKENI.

This clone was observed at least ten times. The V call is TRBV4-1, the J call TRBJ2-7, with D possibly TRBD2 on 5 matching bases. Per the germline V gene, CDR1 is MGHRA and CDR2 is YSYEKL. This CDR3 spans 13 amino acids. V was cut by 0 bases and J by 9 bases, with 12 bases left in between. As DNA, the CDR3 is TGCGCCAGCAGCCAAGATTTGGGAAGCGGGCAGTACTTC. Translating gives CASSQDLGSGQYF.

V usage is TRBV5-1 and J usage is TRBJ2-7; 10 bases line up with TRBD2. V lost 5 bases, J lost 11 bases, and 10 bases stayed unmatched. CDR1 and CDR2 (germline): SGHRS, YFSETQ. CDR3 length: 13 amino acids. CDR3 region: CASRASGRGREYF. The CDR3 DNA reads TGCGCCAGCAGGGCTAGCGGGAGAGGGCGAGAGTACTTC.

The J gene is TRBJ1-2, the V gene TRBV6-5; D ambiguous. Germline V gene sequence: CDR1 MNHEY, CDR2 SVGAGI. V was clipped by 6 bases and J by 4 bases, with 15 bases between them. CDR3 length equals 14 residues. The chain's CDR3 is CASRAAGLIYGYTF. CDR3 sequence (DNA): TGTGCCAGCAGAGCGGCGGGATTGATCTATGGCTACACCTTC.

The genes are TRBV7-9 and TRBJ1-2; D not certain. This CDR3 spans 13 amino acids. From germline, CDR1 is SEHNR and CDR2 FQNEAQ (reference sequence). V lost 3 bases and J lost 9, with 14 bases in between. CDR3 DNA sequence: TGTGCCAGCAGCTTTGGTGTGACACCGAGCTACACCTTC. It codes for CASSFGVTPSYTF.

This clone appeared once. The genes are TRBV21-1 and TRBJ2-5; TRBD2, the table's D call, was not compared with the DNA. TRBV21-1 counts as a pseudogene. The CDR3 runs 14 residues. CDR3 nucleotide sequence: TGTGCCAGCAGAGAGGGACTAGCGGAAGAGACCCAGTACTTC. Translating it yields CASREGLAEETQYF.

V gene TRBV4-3 combines with J gene TRBJ2-1, with D uncertain. The CDR3 extends over 16 amino acids. CDR1 and CDR2 (germline): LGHNA, YSLEER. V dropped 0 bases and J dropped 3 bases, with 12 bases sitting between them. CDR3 loop: CASSQDLYANYNEQFF. The DNA for the CDR3 is TGCGCCAGCAGCCAAGATTTATACGCGAACTACAATGAGCAGTTCTTC.

The V gene is TRBV7-3, the J gene TRBJ2-5, with TRBD2 matching 11 bases. This CDR3 spans 16 amino acids. Germline V CDR1 and CDR2: SGHTA, FQGTGA. V was clipped by 6 bases and J by 4 bases; unmatched bases: 10. The CDR3 here is CASSPQGTSGRETQYF. The DNA of the CDR3 is TGTGCCAGCAGTCCCCAGGGGACTAGCGGACGAGAGACCCAGTACTTC.

This clone was recorded only once. The rearrangement joins TRBV19 to TRBJ2-7, with D tentatively TRBD2 (5 bases). Germline V gene data show CDR1 as LNHDA and CDR2 as SQIVND (reference sequence). Trimming took off 3 bases at V and 0 bases at J, with 15 bases between the two ends. The CDR3 has 16 residues. CDR3 loop: CASSIRGSASSYEQYF. The DNA for the CDR3 is TGTGCCAGTAGTATTCGAGGGTCTGCTAGCTCCTACGAGCAGTACTTC. Variable domain in full (rest from reference TRBV19 and TRBJ2-7): DGGITQSPKYLFRKEGQNVTLSCEQNLNHDAMYWYRQDPGQGLRLIYYSQIVNDFQKGDIAEGYSVSREKKESFPLTVTSAQKNPTAFYLCASSIRGSASSYEQYFGPGTRLTVT.

The rearrangement joins TRBV25-1 to TRBJ1-4; a weak D match, TRBD1 (6 bases). From germline, CDR1 is MGHDK and CDR2 SYGVNS. V was trimmed by 8 bases and J by 5 bases, leaving 15 bases between them. This CDR3 is built from 14 residues. The CDR3 loop is CASGRTVGNEKLFF. The CDR3 region has the DNA TGTGCCAGCGGGCGGACAGTGGGAAATGAAAAACTGTTTTTT.